The source of this T cell receptor (beta chain) is a study of T cells after yellow fever vaccination (dated by TCRdb to the late 2010s). Study-level background: Staining for CD3, CD45RA, CCR7 and CD95 was used to sort memory subsets (EM, EMRA, CM and Tscm) on a BD FACS Aria III. The SMART-Seq v4 Ultra Low Input RNA kit was used to prepare libraries from fractions with low cell numbers. To track T-cell clones before and after primary and booster YFV17D yellow fever vaccination, bulk TCR alpha and beta repertoires were sequenced longitudinally. Two healthy male donors, one aged 18 to 29 and one aged 30 to 39 years, were included in the cohort. Blood samples were taken at several timepoints before and after primary and secondary immunization, and bulk PBMC replicates and cell subsets were isolated. Sorting of memory subsets took place on days 0, 15 and 45 and at 18 months after primary vaccination, as well as on days 0, 15 and 45 after the 30-year booster.

Results and caveats for the whole study, not just this receptor: The secondary T-cell response was found to be weaker but faster than the primary response, with a peak reached on day 5 rather than on day 15. In the sorted memory subsets on day 0, nearly all vaccine-responding clonotypes were below the level of detection. Only two donors were included in the study, so the extent to which the findings can be generalized is limited. A small share of clonotypes was detected in both CD4 and CD8 compartments, with the overlap likely arising from convergent recombination. Most clones expanded after primary vaccination (almost 97% of CD4 and 88% of CD8) were re-detected after the booster, suggesting that broad memory maintenance occurred. Computational filtering was needed because FACS-sorted repertoires could contain abundant contaminating clonotypes from the bulk population.

The sample's treatment or condition, from its label and the paper: live attenuated yellow fever vaccine strain. PBMCs were isolated from peripheral blood using a standard Ficoll-Paque protocol. For sorted memory subsets, RNA extraction was done with the RNeasy Micro Kit. Synthesis of TCR cDNA relied on 5'RACE template switching, a step that introduced a universal primer site along with unique molecular identifiers. Priming for cDNA synthesis came from both the TCR alpha and TCR beta constant segments. Library amplification used two PCR steps, and the second PCR step added sample barcodes and sequencing adapters. Sequencing of libraries was done on Illumina HiSeq 2500 (2x100 bp) or NovaSeq (2x150 bp). The original pipeline was this. MIGEC was used to demultiplex reads and collapse the reads into UMI consensus sequences, and MiXCR was used for V(D)J alignment. Using edgeR on replicate PBMC samples, clonotypes were called vaccine-responding if FDR was below 0.01 and the log2 fold change was above 5 up to day 15. Each bulk clonotype was labeled CD4 or CD8 based on which sequenced repertoire, CD4 or CD8, contained the clonotype at higher abundance. To estimate how each clone was distributed across memory phenotypes, clonotype frequencies in memory subsets were weighted by FACS-sorted cell numbers. TCRdb trimmed public reads at Q25 via fastp, called clones via MiXCR and kept in-frame beta chains. CDR3 protein duplicates are merged, each entry listing the most common genes and DNA. The V and J calls, along with clone size, are taken from TCRdb and not from the paper's own processing. The sample has about 42,000 distinct CDR3 sequences on record, 5% to 8% of them singletons. Clones ranked in the top ten supply 8.5% to 12% of the sample.

Regarding this clonotype: Within one base of it there is no much larger clone, and no base qualities were kept.

Material: PBMCs, either bulk or a sorted T-cell subset (CD4+, CD8+, memory, or dextramer-sorted; not recorded which), obtained 45 days after the yellow fever booster vaccination. This TCR came from a man aged 30-40 years who received the YFV17D yellow fever vaccine.

The nucleotide sequence reads as follows: TGTGGGGGGGGGATTAGCACAGATACGCAGTATTTT. This sequence encodes CGGGISTDTQYF. The chain was built from TRBV24-1 and TRBJ2-3, and 7 junctional nucleotides match TRBD2. CDR1 and CDR2 were assigned from the germline V gene as KGHDR and SFDVKD. The CDR3 runs 12 residues from the cysteine to the phenylalanine. This entry keeps only the CDR3 DNA: 36 bases, framed from base 1.